The 16 T cell receptor beta chains below come from one sample, sequenced in a study of cytomegalovirus exposure and HLA in healthy donors. Primers included in the PCR were 60 Vbeta and 13 Jbeta primers. Repertoires were generated with immunoSEQ multiplex PCR, while TCRdb's copy carries only in-frame clones and drops some. The table shows roughly 100,000 clones, with around three quarters occurring only once. Sequencing was performed on PBMCs. The receptors originated from a male donor in good health and CMV-seropositive.

This chain links TRBV11-2 with TRBJ1-6; 7 nucleotides align to TRBD1. This CDR3 spans 18 amino acids. After removal of 2 bases from V and 0 bases from J, the junction contained 7 bases not matched to a gene. Germline loops: CDR1 SGHAT, CDR2 FQNNGV. CDR3 DNA sequence: TGTGCCAGCAGCTTACGACAGGGACCAAGCTCCTATAATTCACCCCTCCACTTT. Residues: CASSLRQGPSSYNSPLHF.

The chain uses TRBV11-2 and TRBJ1-2; TRBD1 might be the D (6 bases). Germline V lookup: CDR1 SGHAT, CDR2 FQNNGV. This CDR3 is 14 amino acids long. The V end was cut by 5 bases, the J end by 3 bases, with 13 bases between. CDR3: CASSPGAGDYGYTF. The CDR3 DNA reads TGTGCCAGCAGCCCTGGCGCAGGGGACTATGGCTACACCTTC.

This clone was seen just once. Other DNA sequences within the sample encode an identical CDR3. The chain is built from TRBV7-9 and TRBJ1-2, with 8 bases fitting TRBD1. Germline V gives CDR1 SEHNR, CDR2 FQNEAQ (reference sequence). The CDR3 sequence is 14 residues long. J was trimmed by 4 bases and V by 5 bases; bases with no gene match: 6. In DNA, the CDR3 is TGTGCCAGCAGCCTGGACGGACAGGGCTATGGCTACACCTTC. Its protein is CASSLDGQGYGYTF.

This chain joins TRBV9 and TRBJ1-2; maybe TRBD1 (5 bases). The CDR3 loop spans 15 amino acids. CDR1 is SGDLS and CDR2 is YYNGEE in the germline V gene. V was shortened by 0 bases and J by 7 bases, with 16 bases between the two germline ends. CDR3 nucleotides: TGTGCCAGCAGCGTAGCTCGATCGGGGACTGGTGGCTACACCTTC. It encodes CASSVARSGTGGYTF.

The rearrangement uses TRBV4-1 and TRBJ2-7; the match to TRBD1 covers 9 bases. This CDR3 region has 15 residues. Germline V gene data show CDR1 as MGHRA and CDR2 as YSYEKL. Trimming removed 2 bases from V and 0 bases from J; junction bases left unmatched: 2. CDR3 sequence (DNA): TGCGCCAGCAGCCAACAGGGACAGGGCTCCTACGAGCAGTACTTC. It specifies CASSQQGQGSYEQYF.

V is TRBV18 and J is TRBJ2-3, with TRBD2 identical over 9 bases. Germline V gene data show CDR1 as KGHSH and CDR2 as LQKENI. This CDR3 is built from 16 residues. V shed 5 bases and J 1 base; nucleotides not matched to a gene: 7. The CDR3 protein is CASSSERGARTDTQYF. The CDR3 bases are TGTGCCAGCTCATCTGAGCGGGGGGCCCGCACAGATACGCAGTATTTT.

This sequence joins TRBV5-8 and TRBJ1-5; TRBD1 is a possible D gene (6 bases). The germline CDR1 and CDR2 sequences are SGHTS and YDEGEE. Trimming shortened V by 4 bases and J by 1 base, and 15 bases separated the two germline ends. This CDR3 is built from 16 residues. CDR3 protein: CASSATGSGSNQPQHF. CDR3 DNA: TGTGCCAGCAGCGCAACAGGGAGTGGGAGCAATCAGCCCCAGCATTTT.

V gene TRBV6-1 combines with J gene TRBJ2-1, with TRBD2 matching 11 bases. J gave up 6 bases and V 8 bases, and 6 bases lay outside the gene matches. The CDR3 extends over 14 amino acids. Per the germline V gene, CDR1 is MNHNS and CDR2 is SASEGT. CDR3 sequence (DNA): TGTGCCAGCCAATCAACTAGCGGGGGCAATGAGCAGTTCTTC. Translating gives CASQSTSGGNEQFF.

V usage is TRBV6-5 and J usage is TRBJ1-1; a weak D match, TRBD1 (6 bases). Germline CDR1 MNHEY, CDR2 SVGAGI. V dropped 0 bases and J dropped 6 bases, with 11 bases sitting between them. The CDR3 has 14 residues. CDR3 nucleotides: TGTGCCAGCAGTTACTCGAACAGGGAACCTGAAGCTTTCTTT. Translating gives CASSYSNREPEAFF.

This chain joins TRBV9 and TRBJ1-3, with D perhaps matching TRBD1 (5 bases). Trimming cost V 0 bases and J 0 bases, with 10 bases left between them. The CDR3 has 16 amino acids. CDR1 and CDR2 from the germline V gene are SGDLS and YYNGEE. The CDR3 loop reads CASSVGGGSSGNTIYF. The CDR3 DNA reads TGTGCCAGCAGCGTAGGGGGGGGGAGCTCTGGAAACACCATATATTTT.

In DNA form, the CDR3 reads TGCAGCGTAGCACTAGCGGGGACCAACAATGAGCAGTTCTTC. Its protein product is CSVALAGTNNEQFF. The J gene is TRBJ2-1, the V gene TRBV29-1, with TRBD2 matching 10 bases. There are 14 residues in the CDR3. CDR1 and CDR2 from the germline V gene are SQVTM and ANQGSEA. V was pared by 6 bases and J by 5 bases, with 7 bases of the junction left unmatched.

V is TRBV6-6 and J is TRBJ1-6, with D maybe TRBD1 (6 bases). This CDR3 has 12 amino acids. Per the germline V gene, CDR1 is MNHNY and CDR2 is SVGAGI (reference sequence). V lost 5 bases, J lost 13 bases, and 12 bases lay in between. In nucleotides, the CDR3 is TGTGCCAGCAGTAAATCCACAGGGCCCCTCCACTTT. Translating it yields CASSKSTGPLHF.

The chain employs TRBV6-5 and TRBJ1-3; TRBD1 might be the D (5 bases). This CDR3 is built from 15 residues. Germline V CDR1 and CDR2: MNHEY, SVGAGI. The ends were cut back, 6 bases at V and 4 bases at J, with 16 bases in the middle. CDR3: CASRLSQGSGNTIYF. The CDR3 coding sequence is TGTGCCAGCAGGCTCTCCCAGGGATCCGGAAACACCATATATTTT.

J is TRBJ1-4 and V is TRBV5-1, with D perhaps matching TRBD1 (6 bases). Germline V gives CDR1 SGHRS, CDR2 YFSETQ. Trimming removed 4 bases at V and 6 bases at J, with 16 bases between. The CDR3 is 15 residues long. CDR3 DNA sequence: TGCGCCAGCAGCCTATCCGGGACACCTGATGAAAAACTGTTTTTT. Translating it yields CASSLSGTPDEKLFF.

This chain connects TRBV5-6 to TRBJ2-2, with D uncertain. From germline, CDR1 is SGHDT and CDR2 YYEEEE. Trimming took off 3 bases at V and 9 bases at J, with 18 bases between the two ends. The CDR3 has 15 residues. CDR3 amino acids: CASSSSPGPDRELFF. The CDR3 region has the DNA TGTGCCAGCAGCTCCTCCCCGGGTCCTGATAGGGAGCTGTTTTTT.

This rearrangement joins TRBV4-2 to TRBJ1-3; no firm D call. Germline loops: CDR1 LGHNA, CDR2 YNFKEQ. Trimming removed 2 bases at V and 0 bases at J, with 11 bases between. The CDR3 has 16 residues. CDR3 amino acids: CASSQPNGVSGNTIYF. In nucleotides, the CDR3 is TGTGCCAGCAGCCAACCGAACGGTGTCTCTGGAAACACCATATATTTT.